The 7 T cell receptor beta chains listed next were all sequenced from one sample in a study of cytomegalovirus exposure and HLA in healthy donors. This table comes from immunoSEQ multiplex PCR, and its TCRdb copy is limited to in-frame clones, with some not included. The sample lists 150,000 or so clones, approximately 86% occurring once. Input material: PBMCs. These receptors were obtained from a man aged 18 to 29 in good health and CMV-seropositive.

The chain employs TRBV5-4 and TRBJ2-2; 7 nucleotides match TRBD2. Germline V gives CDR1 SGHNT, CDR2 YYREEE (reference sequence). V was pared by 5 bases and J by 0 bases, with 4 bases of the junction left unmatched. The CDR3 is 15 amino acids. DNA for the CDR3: TGTGCCAGCAGGCCTCTAGCGGCGAACACCGGGGAGCTGTTTTTT. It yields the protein CASRPLAANTGELFF.

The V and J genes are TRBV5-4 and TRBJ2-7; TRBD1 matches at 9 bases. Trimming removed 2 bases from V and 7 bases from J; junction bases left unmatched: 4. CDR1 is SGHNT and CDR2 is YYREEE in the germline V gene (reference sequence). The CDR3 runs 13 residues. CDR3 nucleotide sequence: TGTGCCAGCAGCTTTGGGACAGGGAGTGAGCAGTACTTC. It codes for CASSFGTGSEQYF.

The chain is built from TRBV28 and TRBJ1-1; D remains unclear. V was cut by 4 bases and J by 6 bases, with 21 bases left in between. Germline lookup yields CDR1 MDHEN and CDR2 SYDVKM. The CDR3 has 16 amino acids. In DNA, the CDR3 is TGTGCCAGCAGTTCCGGGTGGGGAGGGAACAGCGCTGAAGCTTTCTTT. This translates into CASSSGWGGNSAEAFF.

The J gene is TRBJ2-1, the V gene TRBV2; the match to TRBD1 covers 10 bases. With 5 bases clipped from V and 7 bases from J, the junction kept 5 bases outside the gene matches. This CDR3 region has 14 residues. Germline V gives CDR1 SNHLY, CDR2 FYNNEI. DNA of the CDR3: TGTGCCAGCAGTAAAGAGGACAGGGGGAATGAGCAGTTCTTC. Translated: CASSKEDRGNEQFF.

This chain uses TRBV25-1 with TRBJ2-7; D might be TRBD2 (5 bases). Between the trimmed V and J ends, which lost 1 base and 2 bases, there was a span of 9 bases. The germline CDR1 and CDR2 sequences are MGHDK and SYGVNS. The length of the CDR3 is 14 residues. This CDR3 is CASSESGNTYEQYF. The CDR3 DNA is TGTGCCAGCAGTGAATCCGGGAACACCTACGAGCAGTACTTC.

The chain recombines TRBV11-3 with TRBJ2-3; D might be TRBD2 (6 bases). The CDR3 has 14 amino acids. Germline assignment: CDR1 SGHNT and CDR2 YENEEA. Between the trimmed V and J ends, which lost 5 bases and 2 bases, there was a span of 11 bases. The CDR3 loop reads CASSPRGTTDTQYF. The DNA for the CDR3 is TGTGCCAGCAGCCCCCGGGGGACCACAGATACGCAGTATTTT.

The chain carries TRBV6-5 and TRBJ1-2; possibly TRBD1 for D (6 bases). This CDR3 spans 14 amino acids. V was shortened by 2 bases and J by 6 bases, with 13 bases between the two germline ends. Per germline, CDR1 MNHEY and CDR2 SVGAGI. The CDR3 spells CASSYGGLDNGYTF. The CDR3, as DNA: TGTGCCAGCAGTTACGGGGGCCTCGACAATGGCTACACCTTC.